The 30 T cell receptor beta chains below come from one sample, sequenced in a study of T-cell memory formation after mild COVID-19. Each CDR3 protein gets one entry after TCRdb re-called the 5' RACE reads with MiXCR. The repertoire includes a few hundred thousand distinct CDR3 sequences, roughly 17% of them detected once, and 20% to 25% sits in the top ten. The sequenced material came from PBMCs or a T cell subset sorted from them (not recorded which). All receptors come from a man younger than 30 who had mild COVID-19 (a few samples of this study predate the infection). Cell type and time point are not known.

V is TRBV5-1 and J is TRBJ1-2; D not certain. The germline CDR1 and CDR2 sequences are SGHRS and YFSETQ. The CDR3 sequence is 13 residues long. V lost 0 bases and J 4 bases, leaving 7 bases between the germline ends. CDR3 loop: CASSLGESYGYTF. The CDR3 DNA reads TGCGCCAGCAGCTTGGGAGAATCCTATGGCTACACCTTC. The full variable domain, completed using reference TRBV5-1 and TRBJ1-2, is KAGVTQTPRYLIKTRGQQVTLSCSPISGHRSVSWYQQTPGQGLQFLFEYFSETQRNKGNFPGRFSGRQFSNSRSEMNVSTLELGDSALYLCASSLGESYGYTFGSGTRLTVV.

The V and J genes are TRBV27 and TRBJ2-7, with 7 positions matching TRBD1. J lost 2 bases, V lost 5 bases, and 3 bases had no gene match. The CDR3 covers 13 residues. CDR1 and CDR2 (germline): MNHEY, SMNVEV (reference sequence). This CDR3 reads CASSGTEAYEQYF. For the CDR3, the DNA is TGTGCCAGCAGTGGGACAGAGGCCTACGAGCAGTACTTC.

This rearrangement joins TRBV18 to TRBJ1-4; no firm D call. This CDR3 comprises 12 residues. With 3 bases removed from V and 12 bases from J, the gap between germline ends came to 11 bases. Germline lookup yields CDR1 KGHSH and CDR2 LQKENI. The CDR3 loop reads CASSPGIGQLFF. The DNA of the CDR3 is TGTGCCAGCTCACCGGGCATAGGACAACTGTTTTTT. Looking up the rest from reference TRBV18 and TRBJ1-4 gives the full variable domain: NAGVMQNPRHLVRRRGQEARLRCSPMKGHSHVYWYRQLPEEGLKFMVYLQKENIIDESGMPKERFSAEFPKEGPSILRIQQVVRGDSAAYFCASSPGIGQLFFGSGTQLSVL.

This chain uses TRBV4-3 with TRBJ2-4; 10 nucleotides line up with TRBD1. The junction had 5 bases not matched to a gene; V was cut back by 3 bases and J by 9 bases. Germline loops: CDR1 LGHNA, CDR2 YSLEER. This CDR3 region has 14 residues. CDR3 coding DNA: TGCGCCAGCAGCCATGACAGGGGGCTAGGCATTCAGTACTTC. Residues: CASSHDRGLGIQYF.

This clonotype was observed many times. The J gene is TRBJ1-1, the V gene TRBV4-1; no definite D call. Germline CDR1 reads MGHRA; CDR2 reads YSYEKL. The germline V and J ends were trimmed by 6 bases and 0 bases, with 11 bases remaining between them. The CDR3 is 14 amino acids. In DNA form, the CDR3 reads TGCGCCAGCAGGGGGATAACAGTGAACACTGAAGCTTTCTTT. It is translated as CASRGITVNTEAFF.

A few counts support this clonotype. The chain recombines TRBV5-1 with TRBJ2-7; 7 nucleotides match TRBD1. Germline V gives CDR1 SGHRS, CDR2 YFSETQ. Losses at the gene ends were 0 bases for V and 0 bases for J; bases not matched to a gene: 0. This CDR3 region has 14 residues. The CDR3 nucleotides read TGCGCCAGCAGCTTGGAGGGGGCCTCCTACGAGCAGTACGTC. Translating gives CASSLEGASYEQYV.

The chain is built from TRBV4-3 and TRBJ2-3; 12 nucleotides align to TRBD2. V shed 0 bases, J shed 0 bases, and the junction held 1 base outside the gene matches. The CDR3 is 17 residues long. The germline gives CDR1 LGHNA, CDR2 YSLEER. The CDR3 is CASSQEGLAGSTDTQYF. In nucleotides, the CDR3 is TGCGCCAGCAGCCAAGAGGGACTAGCGGGCAGCACAGATACGCAGTATTTT.

This chain links TRBV7-9 with TRBJ2-7; D possibly corresponds to TRBD1 (6 bases). The CDR3 runs to 14 residues. V lost 6 bases and J 1 base, leaving 13 bases between the germline ends. Germline V gene lookup returns CDR1 SEHNR and CDR2 FQNEAQ (reference sequence). CDR3 sequence reads: CASSRTESSYEQYV. The CDR3 DNA is TGTGCCAGCAGTCGGACAGAGTCTTCCTACGAGCAGTACGTC.

The chain has TRBV7-3 and TRBJ1-5; no firm D call. V shed 5 bases and J shed 9 bases, with 11 bases lying between them. CDR1 is SGHTA and CDR2 is FQGTGA in the germline V gene. This CDR3 spans 12 amino acids. Written as DNA, the CDR3 is TGTGCCAGCAGCCCCCGGCGTGGGCCCCAGCATTTT. This translates into CASSPRRGPQHF.

The gene calls are TRBV5-1 and TRBJ1-6, with 8 positions matching TRBD1. Trimming took 2 bases from V and 10 from J; bases not matched to a gene: 5. Germline CDR1 is SGHRS and CDR2 is YFSETQ. The CDR3 is 14 amino acids. The CDR3, as DNA: TGCGCCAGCAGCTTTCAGGGGGCGGAATCACCCCTCCACTTT. Residues: CASSFQGAESPLHF.

This chain uses TRBV6-6 with TRBJ1-4; 8 bases line up with TRBD1. Germline trimming cut 2 bases from V and 8 bases from J; bases unmatched to any gene: 7. Germline V lookup: CDR1 MNHNY, CDR2 SVGAGI (reference sequence). The CDR3 is 15 amino acids. The CDR3 spells CASSYVIQGGEKLFF. The CDR3 DNA reads TGTGCCAGCAGTTACGTGATACAGGGGGGGGAAAAACTGTTTTTT.

The chain links TRBV7-8 to TRBJ1-5; the D gene is possibly TRBD1 (5 bases). Trimming removed 0 bases from V and 7 bases from J, with 10 bases in between. The CDR3 length is 14 residues. From germline, CDR1 is SGHVS and CDR2 FQNEAQ. CDR3 in DNA: TGTGCCAGCAGCTTAGCGGGGGGAAGGCAGCCCCAGCATTTT. Its translation: CASSLAGGRQPQHF.

This clonotype showed up just a few times. The chain has TRBV12-3 or TRBV12-4 and TRBJ2-3, with D unresolved. Trimming removed 3 bases at V and 7 bases at J, with 5 bases between. CDR3 length: 11 amino acids. CDR3 sequence (DNA): TGTGCCAGCAGTTTGAAGTATACGCAGTATTTT. This translates into CASSLKYTQYF.

The table lists this clonotype with a few counts. The V call is TRBV15, the J call TRBJ2-5; D might be TRBD2 (5 bases). Germline CDR1 and CDR2: LNHNV and YYDKDF (reference sequence). Trimming cost V 1 base and J 3 bases, with 6 bases left between them. The CDR3 contains 13 residues. The CDR3 nucleotides read TGTGCCACCAGCAGAGGGACTGAAGAGACCCAGTACTTC. Protein: CATSRGTEETQYF.

The gene calls are TRBV7-3 and TRBJ2-6; no clear D. This CDR3 spans 18 amino acids. V was clipped by 5 bases and J by 0 bases, with 17 bases between them. Per the germline V gene, CDR1 is SGHTA and CDR2 is FQGTGA. This CDR3 reads CASSPVGVLGSGANVLTF. The DNA of the CDR3 is TGTGCCAGCAGCCCAGTTGGCGTCCTAGGCTCTGGGGCCAACGTCCTGACTTTC.

This clonotype has a handful of counts. V gene TRBV7-2 combines with J gene TRBJ2-3; 9 bases fit TRBD2. Germline CDR1 and CDR2: SGHTA and FQGNSA. The CDR3 contains 17 residues. Germline trimming cut 4 bases from V and 4 bases from J; bases unmatched to any gene: 12. CDR3 DNA sequence: TGTGCCAGCAGCTCCCTTGGTGCGGGACTAGCTCCAGATACGCAGTATTTT. This gives the protein CASSSLGAGLAPDTQYF.

This chain links TRBV5-1 with TRBJ2-1; D remains unclear. There are 15 residues in the CDR3. The germline V gene has CDR1 SGHRS and CDR2 YFSETQ. V lost 1 base, J lost 0 bases, and 8 bases lay in between. This CDR3 is CASSLPSSSYNEQFF. The CDR3 bases are TGCGCCAGCAGCTTGCCCTCGAGCTCCTACAATGAGCAGTTCTTC.

The chain joins TRBV2 to TRBJ2-7, with 7 bases that match TRBD2. This CDR3 has 12 residues. In germline, CDR1 is SNHLY, CDR2 FYNNEI. With V trimmed by 8 bases and J by 6 bases, 7 bases remained unmatched. The CDR3 DNA sequence: TGTGCCAGCGGGTCGGGGGGACGCGAGCAGTACTTC. This sequence encodes CASGSGGREQYF.

This clonotype occurred a few times. CDR3 nucleotide sequence: TGTGCCAGCAGTTTTTACAGGGGGGACGAGCAGTACTTC. Translation: CASSFYRGDEQYF. J is TRBJ2-7 and V is TRBV6-6; 8 bases align to TRBD1. The V gene end was trimmed by 4 bases and the J gene end by 5 bases; junction bases not matched to a gene: 4. CDR1 and CDR2 (germline): MNHNY, SVGAGI (reference sequence). There are 13 residues in the CDR3.

V usage is TRBV18 and J usage is TRBJ2-5; D is perhaps TRBD2 (6 bases). V gave up 3 bases and J gave up 3 bases, with 8 bases separating them. The CDR3 contains 13 residues. CDR1 KGHSH and CDR2 LQKENI come from the germline V gene. CDR3 sequence (DNA): TGTGCCAGCTCACCCGGAGGGAAAGAGACCCAGTACTTC. Its translation is CASSPGGKETQYF.

The chain carries TRBV12-3 or TRBV12-4 and TRBJ2-1; D unresolved. The CDR3 length is 12 residues. The germline V and J ends were trimmed by 3 bases and 8 bases, with 8 bases remaining between them. The CDR3 reads CASSLWHHEQFF. The CDR3 coding sequence is TGTGCCAGCAGTTTGTGGCACCATGAGCAGTTCTTC.

J is TRBJ1-1 and V is TRBV6-1; TRBD1 matches 11 bases. Germline V gene data show CDR1 as MNHNS and CDR2 as SASEGT. Germline trimming cut 8 bases from V and 4 bases from J; bases unmatched to any gene: 6. The CDR3 sequence is 14 residues long. The chain's CDR3 is CASLRDRGFTEAFF. In DNA form, the CDR3 reads TGTGCCAGCCTCCGGGACAGGGGGTTCACTGAAGCTTTCTTT.

The V and J genes are TRBV11-3 and TRBJ2-3, with D perhaps given as TRBD1 or TRBD2 (5 bases each). The CDR3 is 15 amino acids. The V end was cut by 5 bases, the J end by 2 bases, with 14 bases between. From germline, CDR1 is SGHNT and CDR2 YENEEA. The CDR3 DNA sequence: TGTGCCAGCAGCCTCCGGGACGGTGACACAGATACGCAGTATTTT. Residues: CASSLRDGDTDTQYF.

The rearrangement uses TRBV10-3 and TRBJ2-7; D is unclear. CDR3 size: 13 residues. Germline CDR1 reads ENHRY; CDR2 reads SYGVKD. The V end lost 3 bases, the J end lost 7 bases, and 13 bases lay between the germline ends. The CDR3: CAISEGIVGEQYF. CDR3 bases: TGTGCCATCAGTGAAGGGATCGTGGGGGAGCAGTACTTC.

This clonotype was observed a handful of times. This chain links TRBV11-2 with TRBJ1-1; the D is unclear. CDR3 size: 12 residues. V shed 5 bases and J shed 11 bases, with 15 bases lying between them. Per germline, CDR1 SGHAT and CDR2 FQNNGV. In DNA form, the CDR3 reads TGTGCCAGCAGCCCCCGCTTTTATGGCGCTTTCTTT. Translating it yields CASSPRFYGAFF.

The V gene is TRBV7-2, the J gene TRBJ1-2; the D gene is possibly TRBD1 (5 bases). In germline, CDR1 is SGHTA, CDR2 FQGNSA. The CDR3 loop spans 14 amino acids. V was clipped by 5 bases and J by 2 bases, with 12 bases between them. This CDR3 reads CASSAGGGNYGYTF. In nucleotides, the CDR3 is TGTGCCAGCAGCGCCGGGGGGGGGAACTATGGCTACACCTTC.

The chain combines TRBV29-1 with TRBJ2-7; possibly TRBD1 for D (6 bases). Trimming removed 4 bases at V and 3 bases at J, with 13 bases between. CDR1 and CDR2 (germline): SQVTM, ANQGSEA. The CDR3 consists of 13 residues. The CDR3 reads CSVAGASFYEQYF. CDR3 coding DNA: TGCAGCGTTGCAGGGGCAAGTTTCTACGAGCAGTACTTC.

For the CDR3, the DNA is TGTGCCAGCGGGGGGCACTCTGGGGCCAACGTCCTGACTTTC. Translated, it gives CASGGHSGANVLTF. This chain joins TRBV7-9 and TRBJ2-6; either TRBD1 or TRBD2 may supply D (6 bases each). Germline-derived CDR1 and CDR2 are SEHNR and FQNEAQ (reference sequence). This CDR3 has 14 residues. V dropped 8 bases and J dropped 0 bases, with 8 bases sitting between them.

The chain is built from TRBV4-3 and TRBJ2-1, with 10 bases matching TRBD2. Germline CDR1 and CDR2: LGHNA and YSLEER. V lost 2 bases and J lost 2; bases outside the gene matches: 12. The CDR3 has 19 residues. CDR3 nucleotide sequence: TGCGCCAGCAGCCAACGGTTACCTAGCGGGGGTGCTACCTACAATGAGCAGTTCTTC. It is translated as CASSQRLPSGGATYNEQFF.

The rearrangement joins TRBV11-1 to TRBJ2-5; unclear D gene. CDR1 is SGHAT, CDR2 FQDESV, per germline (reference sequence). Trimming cost V 4 bases and J 2 bases, with 11 bases left between them. The CDR3 spans 14 residues. The CDR3 sequence is CASSSGRMQETQYF. The CDR3 DNA reads as TGTGCCAGCAGCTCCGGACGGATGCAAGAGACCCAGTACTTC.